The TCR beta chain described here comes from a study of shared clonotypes between healthy human individuals. Turning to the study itself: For every donor, three CD4 naive, three CD4 memory, two CD8 naive and one CD8 memory plates were used.

Germline lookup yields CDR1 SGHRS and CDR2 YFSETQ. Trimming took 0 bases from V and 4 from J, leaving 13 bases between them. The CDR3 extends over 15 amino acids. Sequencing was performed with immunoSEQ multiplex PCR; in TCRdb, only in-frame clones are kept and a portion is missing. The sample comprises roughly 1,000,000 clones, around 78% of which are singletons, and more than 0.5% rests with the top ten. The source of this sequence is a man between 18 and 29 years old in good health. Some clones in this sample may be carry-over from other donors' samples. The rearrangement uses TRBV5-1 and TRBJ1-1; perhaps TRBD1 as D (6 bases). The source material was memory CD4+ T cells from PBMCs. Sample subset: CD45RA-negative fraction. In DNA form, the CDR3 reads TGCGCCAGCAGCTTGGATACCAGGGGAAGCACTGAAGCTTTCTTT. This sequence encodes CASSLDTRGSTEAFF.